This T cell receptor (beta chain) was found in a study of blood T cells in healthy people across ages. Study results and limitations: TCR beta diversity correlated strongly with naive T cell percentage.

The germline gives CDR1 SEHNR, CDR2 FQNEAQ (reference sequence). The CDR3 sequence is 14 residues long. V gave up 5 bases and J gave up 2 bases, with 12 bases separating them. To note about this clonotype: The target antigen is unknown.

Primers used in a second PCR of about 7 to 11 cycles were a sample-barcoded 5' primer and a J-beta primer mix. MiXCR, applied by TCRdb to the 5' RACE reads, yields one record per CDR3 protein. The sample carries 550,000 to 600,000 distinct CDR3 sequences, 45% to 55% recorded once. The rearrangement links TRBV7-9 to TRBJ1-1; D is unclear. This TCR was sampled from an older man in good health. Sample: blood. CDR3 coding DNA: TGTGCCAGCAGCCACACTCGACTCAACACTGAAGCTTTCTTT. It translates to CASSHTRLNTEAFF.